A single T cell receptor beta chain is shown here with its context. This CDR3 has 17 amino acids. V was pared by 4 bases and J by 1 base, with 11 bases of the junction left unmatched. Looked up from germline, CDR1 is LGHNA and CDR2 is YSLEER. The PCR used 60 Vbeta and 13 Jbeta primers. Profiled with immunoSEQ multiplex PCR; TCRdb holds only in-frame clones, not every one. Among some 200,000 clones, around three quarters were seen once, and the ten largest hold over 2%. These data belong to a study of cytomegalovirus exposure and HLA in healthy donors. The clonotype originates from a woman in her 50s in good health and CMV-seronegative. The sample was PBMCs. The chain joins TRBV4-3 to TRBJ2-7; 9 nucleotides line up with TRBD2. CDR3 nucleotides: TGCGCCAGCAGCCGAAAAGTAGCGGGAGAGGGGTCCTACGAGCAGTACTTC. Its protein product is CASSRKVAGEGSYEQYF.